The present T cell receptor beta chain was sequenced within a study of regulatory T cells in long-lasting Graves disease (TCRdb year 2021). Looking at the study overall: Newly diagnosed Graves' disease patients had taken antithyroid drugs for less than 3 months. The study took place in China and was registered as a clinical trial. A total of around 35 samples were covered by TCR sequencing, comprising around 13 persistent and about 20 newly diagnosed Graves' disease patients. This study used TCR sequencing and RNA sequencing of peripheral blood to compare persistent Graves' disease patients against newly diagnosed Graves' disease patients.

The time point label for this specimen denotes: newly diagnosed GD, antithyroid drugs for less than 3 months. For both TCR sequencing and RNA sequencing, RNA was extracted from PBMCs in TRIzol. The diagnosis of Graves' disease followed American Thyroid Association guidelines. The patients came from an endocrinology department in Xi'an, China. Each patient gave 7.5 to 10 milliliters of peripheral blood, collected in an EDTA anticoagulant tube. Ficoll Paque Plus density gradient separation was used to isolate PBMCs, and no further T cell sorting was done. An Agilent 2100 Bioanalyzer and agarose gel were used to check RNA quality, while a NanoDrop 2000 measured RNA concentration. This clonotype was seen more than once but under ten times. Its antigen specificity is not known. Per-base quality was not reported, and no clone a single base away is much larger than it. Measured from the cysteine to the phenylalanine, the CDR3 is 17 residues long. The retained sequence is limited to the CDR3, 51 bases, with the frame set at the first base. V and J are truncated by 1 base and 3 bases respectively, leaving an intervening sequence of 16 bases. From the germline V gene, CDR1 is SGHVS and CDR2 is FQNEAQ.

Libraries came from multiplex PCR. The run used an Illumina HiSeq 4000. CDR3 regions were amplified by Arm-PCR with iRepertoire HTBI primers to construct TCR beta libraries. Before sequencing, the PCR products underwent gel purification. The paper's data handling went like this. Gene usage analysis of CDR3 amino acid clonotypes used the 62 TRBV and about 15 TRBJ segments found across samples. COPE and FqMerger were used to merge the filtered high-quality paired reads into contigs. Contigs were aligned with BLAST to IMGT TRBV, TRBD and TRBJ reference genes, and CDR3 was defined per IMGT. Any clonotype with a frequency above 0.1% was classified as a highly expanded clone. Shannon entropy served as the measure of repertoire diversity, while the Gini coefficient captured V-J evenness. A clonotype found in more than one individual was treated as public. The public reads were reprocessed in TCRdb via fastp at Q25 and MiXCR, keeping in-frame beta chains. Under each unique CDR3 protein, matching rows form one entry showing the most common genes and DNA. The V and J calls follow TCRdb's processing rather than the paper's. The sample table records about 420,000 distinct CDR3 sequences; 15% to 20% of these occur just once. 20% to 25% of the sample goes to the ten largest clones.

Broad study findings and their caveats: Sequencing and analysis were restricted to the TCR beta chain. Persistent Graves' disease patients showed lower TCR Shannon entropy and fewer highly expanded clones than newly diagnosed patients, suggesting clonal expansion. The authors noted that the small sample size was a limitation that may lower accuracy. A larger number of public clonotypes was shared among persistent patients (about 2,700) than among newly diagnosed patients (around 880). TRBV28, TRBJ1-2 and TRBJ2-5 were preferentially used in persistent disease, while TRBV20-1 and TRBJ2-1 were favored in newly diagnosed disease. Peripheral blood alone was examined, since thyroid tissue, which constituted the primary lesion, could not be accessed.

The sample also formed part of further work on T cells in Graves' hyperthyroidism and ophthalmopathy. The second study's paper adds: Stable Graves' hyperthyroidism was defined as the absence of progression to ophthalmopathy over 18 months of follow-up. Hyperthyroidism patients were newly diagnosed, with disease duration under 2 months, and aged 18 to 65 years. The study excluded patients with uncontrolled infections, other autoimmune diseases, pregnancy or lactation. Diagnoses were established on the basis of clinical symptoms, serum thyroxine and TRAb, thyroid ultrasound, and orbital computed tomography. A first-round RT-PCR of the TCR CDR3 used the HTBI primer set with the Qiagen OneStep RT-PCR kit. Most expanded thyroid clonotypes (frequency above 0.001) were also detected in blood, suggesting blood repertoires may reflect thyroid immune responses. In cross-validation, a model built on a 13 V-J signature told ophthalmopathy apart from stable hyperthyroidism with 85% to 90% sensitivity and approximately 81% specificity, and in testing the same model reached 80%/75%. In validation, the model predicted progression to ophthalmopathy with approximately 70% sensitivity and around 72% specificity, a median of 6.5 months before onset. To identify distinguishing TCR V-J signatures, a discovery cohort of 90 to 100 patients was used, comprising roughly 45 with Graves' ophthalmopathy and some 57 with stable Graves' hyperthyroidism. Prospective prediction of ophthalmopathy was tested in an independent validation cohort consisting of under 20 hyperthyroidism patients and around 16 patients who later progressed to ophthalmopathy. The roughly 94 discovery patients were randomly split 7:3 into training and test sets. Thyroid tissue and blood T-cell repertoires from about 6 Graves' hyperthyroidism patients were also compared in the study. After sampling, hyperthyroidism patients received methimazole starting at 30 mg daily, and ophthalmopathy patients received high-dose intravenous methylprednisolone. The libraries were constructed in a second round of multiplex PCR and then size-selected and purified. Sequencing of the libraries was done on an Illumina HiSeq2000 using paired-end 100 bp reads. SOAPnuke was used to process the raw data, removing reads that contained adapters or uncalled bases, had a mean Phred below 15, or lacked an exact match to the constant primer or identifier. High-quality paired reads were merged using COPE v1.2.5, and each unique nucleotide sequence was defined as a clonotype. MiTCR v1.1 was used to align clonotypes to the IMGT TRBV, TRBD and TRBJ reference segments. Only V-J combinations with frequency above 0.0001, covering roughly 99% of repertoires, were analysed. A TCS score was defined as the ratio between F50 (clonal expansion) and ExV (chaos), using BLOSUM62-based TCRdist between CDR3 peptides within each V-J. Welch's t-statistics and random forest reduced around 550 V-J features to 13, which were used in a naive Bayes classifier (R e1071). No statistical method was used to fix the sample size in advance, and group allocation was not hidden from the investigators. According to the paper, TCR Vbeta CDR3 sequencing was carried out on approximately 140 peripheral blood samples, which came from about 45 ophthalmopathy, around 74 hyperthyroidism and roughly 17 progressor patients.

The sequencing here drew on peripheral blood mononuclear cells (PBMCs), taken at new diagnosis, from a patient treated with antithyroid drugs. This chain joins TRBV7-8 to TRBJ1-5; TRBD1 is perhaps the D gene, given 6 matching bases. The clonotype originates from a woman in her late teens or twenties with Graves disease. Donor details come from another sample of the same person, matched by shared clones. The nucleotides read TGTGCCAGCAGCTTAGTGGGGCCAGGGGCAAACAATCAGCCCCAGCATTTT. Translated, this is CASSLVGPGANNQPQHF.